A single sample is the source of the 18 T cell receptor beta chains below, sequenced in a study of blood T cell repertoires in COVID-19. Generated by immunoSEQ multiplex PCR, the TCRdb table keeps only in-frame clones and is missing some. The sample records nearly 250,000 clones, around 86% being singletons. Sequences were obtained from peripheral blood. Every receptor here comes from a woman between 55 and 75 years old who had recovered from COVID-19.

The chain combines TRBV4-3 with TRBJ2-3; D not certain. This CDR3 is 13 amino acids long. The V and J ends lost 1 base and 2 bases respectively, with 4 bases between them. Germline values: CDR1 LGHNA, CDR2 YSLEER. CDR3 sequence (DNA): TGCGCCAGCAGCCAAGCCCTCACAGATACGCAGTATTTT. The encoded protein is CASSQALTDTQYF.

The chain couples TRBV15 to TRBJ1-5, with D unclear. The CDR3 is 15 residues long. Between the trimmed V and J ends, which lost 0 bases and 7 bases, there was a span of 13 bases. Germline V gene data show CDR1 as LNHNV and CDR2 as YYDKDF (reference sequence). The CDR3 DNA reads TGTGCCACCAGCAGAGAGGCCCAGAGAGGCCAGCCCCAGCATTTT. This translates into CATSREAQRGQPQHF.

The table lists this clone with a few counts. This chain connects TRBV7-9 to TRBJ2-7, with 8 bases aligning to TRBD2. V lost 1 base, J lost 2 bases, and 10 bases stayed unmatched. The CDR3 loop spans 17 amino acids. The germline V gene encodes CDR1 SEHNR and CDR2 FQNEAQ (reference sequence). CDR3 residues: CASSLGAGGGPTYEQYF. CDR3 DNA: TGTGCCAGCAGCTTAGGGGCTGGCGGGGGGCCGACCTACGAGCAGTACTTC. Full variable domain (remainder filled in from reference TRBV7-9 and TRBJ2-7): DTGVSQNPRHKITKRGQNVTFRCDPISEHNRLYWYRQTLGQGPEFLTYFQNEAQLEKSRLLSDRFSAERPKGSFSTLEIQRTEQGDSAMYLCASSLGAGGGPTYEQYFGPGTRLTVT.

A single count supports this clone. The chain uses TRBV6-6 and TRBJ2-3; D gene unclear. Germline CDR1 MNHNY, CDR2 SVGAGI (reference sequence). This CDR3 contains 12 residues. Trimming stripped 4 bases from V and 6 bases from J, with 8 bases between. CDR3 region: CASSSTGDTQYF. In nucleotides, the CDR3 is TGTGCCAGCAGTTCAACCGGGGATACGCAGTATTTT.

The chain combines TRBV2 with TRBJ2-3; 9 bases align to TRBD2. With 2 bases clipped from V and 1 base from J, the junction kept 4 bases outside the gene matches. In germline, CDR1 is SNHLY, CDR2 FYNNEI. This CDR3 comprises 16 residues. The CDR3 protein is CASSEWASGGTDTQYF. The CDR3 nucleotides read TGTGCCAGCAGTGAATGGGCTAGCGGGGGCACAGATACGCAGTATTTT.

The chain employs TRBV9 and TRBJ2-5, with D possibly matching TRBD1 (5 bases). The V gene lost 4 bases and the J gene lost 0 bases, with 16 bases spanning the gap. CDR1 and CDR2 (germline): SGDLS, YYNGEE. This CDR3 has 16 amino acids. The CDR3 loop is CASSQGPGPDQETQYF. CDR3 sequence (DNA): TGTGCCAGCAGCCAAGGCCCAGGGCCTGACCAAGAGACCCAGTACTTC.

This sequence joins TRBV2 and TRBJ1-5; 10 bases line up with TRBD1. Trimming removed 4 bases from V and 7 bases from J; junction bases left unmatched: 7. The CDR3 has 15 amino acids. CDR1 SNHLY and CDR2 FYNNEI come from the germline V gene. The DNA of the CDR3 is TGTGCCAGCAGTGTCGAGACAGGGGGCAGCCAGCCCCAGCATTTT. Its protein product is CASSVETGGSQPQHF.

The V call is TRBV5-1, the J call TRBJ2-3; no firm D call. Germline V gives CDR1 SGHRS, CDR2 YFSETQ. V lost 1 base and J lost 2, with 11 bases in between. This CDR3 has 15 residues. The CDR3 reads CASSLHRPSTDTQYF. The DNA of the CDR3 is TGCGCCAGCAGCTTGCACAGACCCTCCACAGATACGCAGTATTTT.

The J gene is TRBJ2-2, the V gene TRBV4-2, with D possibly being TRBD2 (6 bases). There are 14 residues in the CDR3. Germline V CDR1 and CDR2: LGHNA, YNFKEQ. V was cut by 4 bases and J by 8 bases, with 14 bases left in between. In DNA form, the CDR3 reads TGTGCCAGCAGCCGAGAGACTAGGACTGGGGAGCTGTTTTTT. Translation gives CASSRETRTGELFF.

The chain has TRBV9 and TRBJ1-1, with a weak D call TRBD1 (6 bases). V was pared by 1 base and J by 5 bases, with 15 bases between. Germline CDR1 reads SGDLS; CDR2 reads YYNGEE. This CDR3 has 15 amino acids. CDR3 coding DNA: TGTGCCAGCAGCGTAAGGTCCAGGGGAGGGACTGAAGCTTTCTTT. It yields the protein CASSVRSRGGTEAFF.

This clone has only one observation. The chain has TRBV6-1 and TRBJ2-1, with TRBD2 matching over 10 bases. The CDR3 runs 15 residues. Germline V gives CDR1 MNHNS, CDR2 SASEGT. J lost 2 bases, V lost 3 bases, and 1 base had no gene match. CDR3 residues: CASSEGTSAYNEQFF. The CDR3 nucleotides read TGTGCCAGCAGTGAGGGGACTAGCGCCTACAATGAGCAGTTCTTC.

The chain carries TRBV9 and TRBJ2-3; TRBD2 aligns across 7 bases. The germline gives CDR1 SGDLS, CDR2 YYNGEE. V trimming: 0 bases; J trimming: 2 bases; junction bases outside the gene matches: 12. CDR3 length: 18 residues. CDR3 loop: CASSVGLAVQLFTDTQYF. In DNA form, the CDR3 reads TGTGCCAGCAGCGTAGGCCTAGCGGTACAACTCTTCACAGATACGCAGTATTTT.

CDR3 residues: CASSDSDTGGTGGEMNTEAFF. The CDR3 DNA reads TGTGCCAGCAGTGACTCTGACACGGGCGGGACAGGGGGCGAAATGAACACTGAAGCTTTCTTT. V gene TRBV6-4 combines with J gene TRBJ1-1; TRBD1 matches at 12 bases. The CDR3 is made up of 21 amino acids. Germline values: CDR1 MRHNA, CDR2 SNTAGT. V dropped 0 bases and J dropped 0; count of bases not matched to a gene: 14.

Only a few counts were recorded for this clone. In DNA form, the CDR3 reads TGTGCCAGCGCCTTAACCCGAGGTGGCGGGGAGCTGTTTTTT. Protein product: CASALTRGGGELFF. The chain combines TRBV7-9 with TRBJ2-2, with D unclear. The CDR3 covers 14 residues. Between the trimmed V and J ends, which lost 8 bases and 7 bases, there was a span of 17 bases. The V gene's germline CDR1 is SEHNR and CDR2 FQNEAQ (reference sequence).

This sequence joins TRBV6-5 and TRBJ2-7; D possibly corresponds to TRBD2 (5 bases). Germline V lookup: CDR1 MNHEY, CDR2 SVGAGI. The CDR3 sequence is 14 residues long. V lost 6 bases to trimming and J lost 0 bases, with 12 bases between them. The CDR3: CASRMRTSSYEQYF. Written as DNA, the CDR3 is TGTGCCAGCAGAATGAGGACTTCCTCCTACGAGCAGTACTTC.

This chain links TRBV18 with TRBJ2-3; 10 positions agree with TRBD1. J gave up 2 bases and V 3 bases, and 5 bases lay outside the gene matches. This CDR3 is 16 amino acids long. The germline V gene encodes CDR1 KGHSH and CDR2 LQKENI. The CDR3 sequence is CASSPFDRGLTDTQYF. The CDR3 DNA follows: TGTGCCAGCTCACCCTTTGACAGGGGGCTCACAGATACGCAGTATTTT.

The J gene is TRBJ2-5, the V gene TRBV9; no reliable D call. The CDR3 covers 13 residues. V dropped 3 bases and J dropped 1 base, with 7 bases sitting between them. The V gene's germline CDR1 is SGDLS and CDR2 YYNGEE. In DNA, the CDR3 is TGTGCCAGCAGCGCCCTAACCCAAGAGACCCAGTACTTC. The encoded protein is CASSALTQETQYF. The full variable domain, in which reference TRBV9 and TRBJ2-5 provide the parts outside the CDR3, is DSGVTQTPKHLITATGQRVTLRCSPRSGDLSVYWYQQSLDQGLQFLIQYYNGEERAKGNILERFSAQQFPDLHSELNLSSLELGDSALYFCASSALTQETQYFGPGTRLLVL.

V gene TRBV5-6 combines with J gene TRBJ2-1, with 8 bases fitting TRBD1. The CDR3 is made up of 15 amino acids. CDR1 is SGHDT and CDR2 is YYEEEE in the germline V gene. Trimming removed 4 bases from V and 6 bases from J; junction bases left unmatched: 9. The chain's CDR3 is CASSPTGQGRNEQFF. CDR3 DNA: TGTGCCAGCAGCCCTACAGGACAGGGACGCAATGAGCAGTTCTTC. Looking up the rest from reference TRBV5-6 and TRBJ2-1 gives the full variable domain: DAGVTQSPTHLIKTRGQQVTLRCSPKSGHDTVSWYQQALGQGPQFIFQYYEEEERQRGNFPDRFSGHQFPNYSSELNVNALLLGDSALYLCASSPTGQGRNEQFFGPGTRLTVL.